In this sample, the clone carrying this TCR beta chain turned up a few times. What it binds is unknown. This entry is derived from a study of cytotoxic CD8 clonotypes in ibrutinib-treated CLL. Study information: Average yields of 255,043 productive templates and 75,000 to 95,000 productive rearrangements characterized the samples. Study conclusions and caveats: Before falling back toward baseline at progression, clonality had risen at the time of ibrutinib response. Relative to age-matched healthy donors, clonality at baseline was higher, and it tracked circulating CD8+ T-cell counts.

Only in-frame clones appear in the TCRdb table, and some are missing; sequencing was by immunoSEQ multiplex PCR. Of more than 70,000 clones listed, roughly 77% are singletons. The specimen was PBMCs, collected after 12 months of ibrutinib treatment. The sequence was collected from a human donor with chronic lymphocytic leukemia.

This CDR3 is CASSQDGGIEAFF. The CDR3 DNA reads TGTGCCAGCAGCCAAGATGGGGGCATTGAAGCTTTCTTT. V is TRBV14 and J is TRBJ1-1, with D maybe TRBD1 (6 bases). Germline lookup yields CDR1 SGHDN and CDR2 FVKESK. V gave up 0 bases and J gave up 7 bases, with 9 bases separating them. The CDR3 totals 13 residues.